This T cell receptor (beta chain) was captured by sequencing in a study of T cell changes during pregnancy in multiple sclerosis. Here immunoSEQ multiplex PCR was the method, and the copy in TCRdb shows in-frame clones only, minus some. This sample yields about 120,000 clones, of which 90% to 95% are seen a single time; around 6% belongs to the top ten. This TCR derives from a female donor with multiple sclerosis, enrolled in a pregnancy study. The sequencing here drew on peripheral blood, taken before pregnancy.

This CDR3 is CASSSIPQGESGTQYF. The CDR3, as DNA: TGTGCCAGCAGCTCGATACCACAGGGGGAATCGGGTACGCAGTATTTT. The chain employs TRBV7-3 and TRBJ2-3; 8 nucleotides align to TRBD1. J lost 8 bases, V lost 4 bases, and 14 bases had no gene match. Germline loops: CDR1 SGHTA, CDR2 FQGTGA. The CDR3 extends over 16 amino acids.